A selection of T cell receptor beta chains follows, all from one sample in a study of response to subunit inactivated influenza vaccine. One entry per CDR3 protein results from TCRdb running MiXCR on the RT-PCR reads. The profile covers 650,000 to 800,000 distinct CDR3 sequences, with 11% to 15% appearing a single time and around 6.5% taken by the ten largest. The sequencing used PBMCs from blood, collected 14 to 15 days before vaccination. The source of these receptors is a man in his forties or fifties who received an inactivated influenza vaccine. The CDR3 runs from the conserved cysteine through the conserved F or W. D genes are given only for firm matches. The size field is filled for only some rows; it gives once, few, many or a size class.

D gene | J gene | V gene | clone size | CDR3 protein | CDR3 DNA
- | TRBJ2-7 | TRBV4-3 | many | CASSQRAGGAYEQYF | TGCGCCAGCAGCCAAAGGGCAGGAGGAGCCTACGAGCAGTACTTC
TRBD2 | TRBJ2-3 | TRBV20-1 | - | CSARVLAGTTDTQYF | TGCAGTGCTAGAGTCCTAGCGGGGACCACAGATACGCAGTATTTT
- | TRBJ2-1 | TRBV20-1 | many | CSARGRTGVYNEQFF | TGCAGTGCTAGAGGACGGACGGGAGTGTACAATGAGCAGTTCTTC
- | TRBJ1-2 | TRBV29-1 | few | CSVEDPRNTF | TGCAGCGTTGAAGACCCCAGGAACACCTTC
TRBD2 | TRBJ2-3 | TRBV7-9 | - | CASSPQGSGRTTDTQYF | TGTGCCAGCAGCCCCCAAGGTAGCGGGAGGACGACAGATACGCAGTATTTT
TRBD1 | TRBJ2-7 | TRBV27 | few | CASRGQGVRREQYF | TGTGCCAGCAGGGGACAGGGGGTAAGGCGCGAGCAGTACTTC
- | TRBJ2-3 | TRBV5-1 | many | CASRPGQSTDTQYF | TGCGCCAGCAGACCGGGGCAGAGCACAGATACGCAGTATTTT
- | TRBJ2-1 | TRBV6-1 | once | CASTLRRDNYNEQFF | TGTGCCAGCACTCTTCGAAGGGACAACTACAATGAGCAGTTCTTC
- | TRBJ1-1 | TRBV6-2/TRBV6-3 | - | CASSSKSPNTEAFF | TGTGCCAGCAGTTCAAAGAGCCCGAACACTGAAGCTTTCTTT
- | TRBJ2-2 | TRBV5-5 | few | CASSFRQRPNTGELFF | TGTGCCAGCAGCTTCCGACAGCGCCCGAACACCGGGGAGCTGTTTTTT
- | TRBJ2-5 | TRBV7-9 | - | CASSKRQTQETQYF | TGTGCCAGCAGCAAAAGACAGACTCAAGAGACCCAGTACTTC
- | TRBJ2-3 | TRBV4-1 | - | CASSQEDRSFSTDTQYF | TGCGCCAGCAGCCAAGAAGACAGGTCCTTTAGCACAGATACGCAGTATTTT
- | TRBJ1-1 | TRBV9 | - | CASSVVSAEWTEAFF | TGTGCCAGCAGCGTAGTGTCGGCAGAGTGGACTGAAGCTTTCTTT
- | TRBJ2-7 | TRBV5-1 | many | CASSPGPPYEQYF | TGCGCCAGCAGCCCCGGGCCGCCCTACGAGCAGTACTTC
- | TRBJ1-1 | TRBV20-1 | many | CSARAAMNTEAFF | TGCAGTGCTAGGGCCGCAATGAACACTGAAGCTTTCTTT
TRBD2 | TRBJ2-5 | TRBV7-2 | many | CASSLLAGQETQYF | TGTGCCAGCAGCCTTCTAGCGGGGCAAGAGACCCAGTACTTC
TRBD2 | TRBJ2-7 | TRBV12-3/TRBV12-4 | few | CASSLRGGPHEQYF | TGTGCCAGCAGTTTACGGGGGGGTCCTCACGAGCAGTACTTC
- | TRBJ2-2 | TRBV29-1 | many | CSVEDRRVGNTGELFF | TGCAGCGTTGAAGATCGCAGGGTTGGGAACACCGGGGAGCTGTTTTTT
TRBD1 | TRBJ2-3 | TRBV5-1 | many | CASSSGQGADTQYF | TGTGCCAGCAGCTCGGGACAGGGAGCAGATACGCAGTATTTT
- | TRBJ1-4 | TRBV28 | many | CASSLGLQGKKLFF | TGTGCCAGCAGTTTAGGACTACAGGGTAAAAAACTGTTTTTT
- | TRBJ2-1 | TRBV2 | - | CASSELAVISYNEQFF | TGTGCCAGCAGTGAGCTAGCTGTGATCTCCTACAATGAGCAGTTCTTC
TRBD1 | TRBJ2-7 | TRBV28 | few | CASSLRDRLRREQYF | TGTGCCAGCAGTCTCCGGGACAGGTTACGGCGAGAGCAGTACTTC
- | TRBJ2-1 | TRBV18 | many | CASSPVRDEQFF | TGTGCCAGCTCACCAGTCCGGGATGAGCAGTTCTTC
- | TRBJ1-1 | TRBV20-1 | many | CSARENLGYSEAFF | TGCAGTGCTAGAGAAAACCTCGGGTACTCTGAAGCTTTCTTT
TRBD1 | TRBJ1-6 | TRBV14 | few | CASSQDPGQGWNSPLHF | TGTGCCAGCAGCCAAGATCCGGGACAGGGGTGGAATTCACCCCTCCACTTT
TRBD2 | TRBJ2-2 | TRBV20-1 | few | CSARFLAGVGELFF | TGCAGTGCTAGGTTCCTAGCGGGGGTAGGGGAGCTGTTTTTT
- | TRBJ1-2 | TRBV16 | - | CASSQSLQGGYTF | TGTGCCAGCAGCCAATCCTTGCAGGGTGGCTACACCTTC
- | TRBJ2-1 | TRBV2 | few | CASSEWGPGEQFF | TGTGCCAGCAGTGAATGGGGGCCAGGTGAGCAGTTCTTC
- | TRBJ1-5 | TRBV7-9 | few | CASSSQGNIQPQHF | TGTGCCAGCAGCTCTCAGGGGAACATACAGCCCCAGCATTTT
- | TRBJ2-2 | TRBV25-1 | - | CASSQGRHGELFF | TGTGCCAGCAGCCAAGGGAGGCACGGGGAGCTGTTTTTT
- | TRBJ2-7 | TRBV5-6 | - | CAISPGLVYEQYF | TGTGCCATCAGCCCCGGGCTAGTCTACGAGCAGTACTTC
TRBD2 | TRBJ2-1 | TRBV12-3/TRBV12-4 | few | CASSPGLAGINGEQFF | TGTGCCAGCAGCCCGGGACTAGCGGGGATCAACGGTGAGCAGTTCTTC
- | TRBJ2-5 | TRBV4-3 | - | CASSQDSFAGETQYF | TGCGCCAGCAGCCAAGATAGTTTTGCAGGAGAGACCCAGTACTTC
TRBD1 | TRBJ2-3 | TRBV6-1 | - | CASASGQDSTDTQYF | TGTGCCAGCGCGAGTGGACAGGATAGCACAGATACGCAGTATTTT
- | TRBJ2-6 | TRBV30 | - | CAWSVRNSGANVLTF | TGTGCCTGGAGTGTCCGAAACTCTGGGGCCAACGTCCTGACTTTC
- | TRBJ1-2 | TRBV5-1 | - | CASSLAGRGSSGGYTF | TGCGCCAGCAGCTTGGCCGGGCGGGGAAGCTCCGGTGGCTACACCTTC
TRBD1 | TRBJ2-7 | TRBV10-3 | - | CAISDNRGGIGKYF | TGTGCCATCAGTGATAACAGGGGTGGTATCGGGAAGTACTTC